This T cell receptor (beta chain) stems from a study of Tregs in tolerant kidney transplant recipients. TCRdb's table, derived via immunoSEQ multiplex PCR, lists solely in-frame clones and lacks some. Of 100,000 to 120,000 clones in the sample, around 87% were seen once. Unstimulated Tregs (CD4+CD25+CD127-) and CD4+CD25- non-Tregs were sorted from PBMCs. Germline V gives CDR1 MNHEY, CDR2 SMNVEV (reference sequence). V was cut by 9 bases and J by 3 bases, with 11 bases left in between. The CDR3 extends over 12 amino acids. V usage is TRBV27 and J usage is TRBJ2-5; D ambiguous. The receptor was derived from a human donor who received a combined kidney and bone marrow transplant. This specimen consisted of CD4+ T cells from blood, obtained before the transplant. The CDR3 here is CARLPRKETQYF. CDR3 in DNA: TGTGCCAGATTACCTAGGAAAGAGACCCAGTACTTC.